Here is one T cell receptor (beta chain) with its context. CDR1 and CDR2 (germline): SNHLY, FYNNEI. Trimming stripped 3 bases from V and 0 bases from J, with 6 bases between. The length of the CDR3 is 14 residues. This sample is drawn from a study of blood T cell repertoires in COVID-19. Libraries were prepared by immunoSEQ multiplex PCR; TCRdb keeps only in-frame clonotypes and omits some of them. The sample holds approximately 190,000 clones; 80% to 85% are singletons and the top ten take approximately 6.2%. The chain is built from TRBV2 and TRBJ1-3; D not resolved. Sequencing input: peripheral blood. This receptor was identified in a woman aged 40 to 55 with acute or convalescent COVID-19. The CDR3 nucleotides read TGTGCCAGCAGTGAGCAGGTCTCTGGAAACACCATATATTTT. It specifies CASSEQVSGNTIYF.